The TCR beta chain under discussion was sequenced for a study of T cell responses to AZD1222 COVID-19 vaccine. Study conclusions and caveats: Vaccine-related CD4 TCRs covered spike, predominating at 160-218 and 743-854. Spike-specific TCR breadth and depth rose after two AZD1222 doses.

A word on this clone: Its specificity is not known.

Produced via immunoSEQ multiplex PCR; TCRdb's table is partial and in-frame only. The table includes fewer than 150,000 clones, 88% detected once. Second-dose intervals of approximately 4 or approximately 12 weeks were pooled. Per germline, CDR1 MNHEY and CDR2 SVGEGT. V lost 2 bases and J 3 bases, leaving 10 bases between the germline ends. This CDR3 is 14 amino acids long. The source is an adult who received the AZD1222 COVID-19 vaccine. The sequenced sample was peripheral blood, obtained 28 days after the second AZD1222 dose. V gene TRBV6-2 or TRBV6-3 combines with J gene TRBJ1-1; possible D gene TRBD1, 5 bases. This chain's CDR3 is CASSYGGEDTEAFF. In DNA, the CDR3 is TGTGCCAGCAGTTACGGGGGGGAGGACACTGAAGCTTTCTTT.